This record concerns one TCR beta chain sequence. This table comes from immunoSEQ multiplex PCR, and its TCRdb copy is limited to in-frame clones, with some not included. Altogether 46,000 or so clones are present, about 90% being singletons, with the ten largest covering approximately 4.7%. The CDR3 consists of 12 residues. In germline, CDR1 is SGDLS, CDR2 YYNGEE. V lost 4 bases, J lost 3 bases, and 8 bases lay in between. The source of the sample is a study of T cell changes during pregnancy in multiple sclerosis. The sample was peripheral blood, taken in the second trimester of pregnancy. This chain uses TRBV9 with TRBJ2-7; D ambiguous. The source is a female donor in good health, enrolled as a control in a pregnancy study. In DNA form, the CDR3 reads TGTGCCAGCAGCCGTAGTGACTACGAGCAGTACTTC. Translated, it gives CASSRSDYEQYF.